This T cell receptor (beta chain) was profiled in a study of blood T cell repertoires in COVID-19. Study overall: Italy, Spain and the United States were the sources of the convalescent and acute COVID-19 samples. PBMCs, B-cell-depleted T cells, or T cells provided the cDNA or gDNA that made up the material.

In the source study's methods: Estimation of nucleated cell counts relied on the amplification of reference gene primers. Assay used: immunoSEQ multiplex PCR; TCRdb lists only in-frame clones, some missing. The D gene and trimming were derived from the DNA, and the V and J assignments and clone size from that table. The sample lists roughly 230,000 clones, almost 85% seen once, with under 5% in the top ten. With V trimmed by 1 base and J by 7 bases, 9 bases remained unmatched. CDR1 is SGHTA and CDR2 is FQGNSA in the germline V gene. This CDR3 has 15 residues. The TCR comes from a man aged 45-60 years with acute or convalescent COVID-19. This rearrangement joins TRBV7-2 to TRBJ1-2, with 7 nucleotides matching TRBD1. Sequencing was performed on peripheral blood. The CDR3 reads CASSLDGQAGFGYTF. CDR3 bases: TGTGCCAGCAGCTTAGACGGACAGGCAGGGTTTGGCTACACCTTC.